This entry concerns a single T cell receptor beta chain. Sequence at one end of the junction differs from germline and may be a read error. Original processing notes: Estimated nucleated cell counts came from reference gene primer amplification. Only in-frame clones appear in the TCRdb table, and some are missing; sequencing was by immunoSEQ multiplex PCR. Clone size and the V and J calls come from that table; the DNA yielded D and trimming. The sample consists of roughly 230,000 clones, over 70% of them appearing once. The germline V gene encodes CDR1 MNHEY and CDR2 SVGAGI. CDR3 length: 15 residues. The sample is drawn from a study of blood T cell repertoires in COVID-19.

The TCR comes from a man between 40 and 49 years old with acute or convalescent COVID-19. Sequenced material: peripheral blood. This chain joins TRBV6-5 and TRBJ2-7, with 12 bases lining up with TRBD1. The CDR3 sequence is CASSYSGTGGNEQYF. As DNA, the CDR3 is TGTGCCAGCAGCTACTCCGGGACAGGGGGCAACGAGCAGTACTTC.